Listed here are 3 T cell receptor beta chains from one sample, sequenced in a study of T cells in Graves' hyperthyroidism and ophthalmopathy. What was amplified from RNA transcripts were TCR beta CDR3 regions. Carried out on the TCR CDR3, a first-round RT-PCR used the HTBI primer set. MiXCR, applied by TCRdb to the multiplex PCR reads, yields one record per CDR3 protein. The table records around 560,000 distinct CDR3 sequences, approximately 15% of them present only once. The source material was blood. These receptors were taken from a woman younger than 35 with Graves' hyperthyroidism.

V is TRBV20-1 and J is TRBJ2-2, with 8 bases that match TRBD2. The CDR3 is made up of 14 amino acids. With V trimmed by 2 bases and J by 6 bases, 5 bases remained unmatched. The germline V gene has CDR1 DFQATT and CDR2 SNEGSKA (reference sequence). CDR3 in DNA: TGCAGTGCTAGACGGGCGGGGGGCCCCGGGGAGCTGTTTTTT. This translates into CSARRAGGPGELFF.

This clonotype was seen at least ten times. CDR3 bases: TGTGCCAGCAGCTTTCTAGCGGGCAACTACGAGCAGTACTTC. As protein: CASSFLAGNYEQYF. V and J are TRBV7-2 and TRBJ2-7; 8 bases are shared with TRBD2. This CDR3 region has 14 residues. The germline CDR1 and CDR2 sequences are SGHTA and FQGNSA. V trimming: 3 bases; J trimming: 3 bases; junction bases outside the gene matches: 4.

This clonotype appeared many times. The chain has TRBV4-3 and TRBJ1-1, with TRBD1 matching 7 bases. The germline V gene has CDR1 LGHNA and CDR2 YSLEER. The CDR3 runs to 15 residues. Unmatched junction bases numbered 6, after V lost 0 bases and J lost 5 bases. The CDR3 spells CASSQERGRGTEAFF. The CDR3 nucleotides read TGCGCCAGCAGCCAAGAGAGGGGGCGCGGGACTGAAGCTTTCTTT.